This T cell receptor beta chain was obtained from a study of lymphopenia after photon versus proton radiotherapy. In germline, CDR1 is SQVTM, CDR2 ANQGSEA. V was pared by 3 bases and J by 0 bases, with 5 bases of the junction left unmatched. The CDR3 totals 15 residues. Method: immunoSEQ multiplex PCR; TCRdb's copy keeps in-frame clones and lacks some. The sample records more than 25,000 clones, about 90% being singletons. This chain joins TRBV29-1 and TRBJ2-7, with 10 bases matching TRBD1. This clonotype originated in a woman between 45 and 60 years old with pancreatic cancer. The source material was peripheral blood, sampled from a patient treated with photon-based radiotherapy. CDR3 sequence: CSVEGQGTSSYEQYF. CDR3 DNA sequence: TGCAGCGTTGAGGGACAGGGGACGAGCTCCTACGAGCAGTACTTC.